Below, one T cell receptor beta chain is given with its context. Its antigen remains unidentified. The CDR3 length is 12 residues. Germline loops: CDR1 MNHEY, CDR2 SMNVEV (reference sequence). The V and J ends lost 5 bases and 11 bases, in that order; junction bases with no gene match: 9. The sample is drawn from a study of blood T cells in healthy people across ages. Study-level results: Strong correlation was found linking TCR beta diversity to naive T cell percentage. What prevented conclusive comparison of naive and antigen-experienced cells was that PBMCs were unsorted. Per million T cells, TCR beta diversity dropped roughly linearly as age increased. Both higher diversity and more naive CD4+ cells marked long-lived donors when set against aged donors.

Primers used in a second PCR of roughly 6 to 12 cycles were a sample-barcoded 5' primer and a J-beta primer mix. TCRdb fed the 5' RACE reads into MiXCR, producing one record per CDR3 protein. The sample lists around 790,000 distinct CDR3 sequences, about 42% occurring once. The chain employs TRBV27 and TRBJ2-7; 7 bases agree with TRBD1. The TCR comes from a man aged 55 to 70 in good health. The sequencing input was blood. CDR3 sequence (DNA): TGTGCCAGCAGTGCACAGGGGTCCCCCGAGTACTTC. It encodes CASSAQGSPEYF.